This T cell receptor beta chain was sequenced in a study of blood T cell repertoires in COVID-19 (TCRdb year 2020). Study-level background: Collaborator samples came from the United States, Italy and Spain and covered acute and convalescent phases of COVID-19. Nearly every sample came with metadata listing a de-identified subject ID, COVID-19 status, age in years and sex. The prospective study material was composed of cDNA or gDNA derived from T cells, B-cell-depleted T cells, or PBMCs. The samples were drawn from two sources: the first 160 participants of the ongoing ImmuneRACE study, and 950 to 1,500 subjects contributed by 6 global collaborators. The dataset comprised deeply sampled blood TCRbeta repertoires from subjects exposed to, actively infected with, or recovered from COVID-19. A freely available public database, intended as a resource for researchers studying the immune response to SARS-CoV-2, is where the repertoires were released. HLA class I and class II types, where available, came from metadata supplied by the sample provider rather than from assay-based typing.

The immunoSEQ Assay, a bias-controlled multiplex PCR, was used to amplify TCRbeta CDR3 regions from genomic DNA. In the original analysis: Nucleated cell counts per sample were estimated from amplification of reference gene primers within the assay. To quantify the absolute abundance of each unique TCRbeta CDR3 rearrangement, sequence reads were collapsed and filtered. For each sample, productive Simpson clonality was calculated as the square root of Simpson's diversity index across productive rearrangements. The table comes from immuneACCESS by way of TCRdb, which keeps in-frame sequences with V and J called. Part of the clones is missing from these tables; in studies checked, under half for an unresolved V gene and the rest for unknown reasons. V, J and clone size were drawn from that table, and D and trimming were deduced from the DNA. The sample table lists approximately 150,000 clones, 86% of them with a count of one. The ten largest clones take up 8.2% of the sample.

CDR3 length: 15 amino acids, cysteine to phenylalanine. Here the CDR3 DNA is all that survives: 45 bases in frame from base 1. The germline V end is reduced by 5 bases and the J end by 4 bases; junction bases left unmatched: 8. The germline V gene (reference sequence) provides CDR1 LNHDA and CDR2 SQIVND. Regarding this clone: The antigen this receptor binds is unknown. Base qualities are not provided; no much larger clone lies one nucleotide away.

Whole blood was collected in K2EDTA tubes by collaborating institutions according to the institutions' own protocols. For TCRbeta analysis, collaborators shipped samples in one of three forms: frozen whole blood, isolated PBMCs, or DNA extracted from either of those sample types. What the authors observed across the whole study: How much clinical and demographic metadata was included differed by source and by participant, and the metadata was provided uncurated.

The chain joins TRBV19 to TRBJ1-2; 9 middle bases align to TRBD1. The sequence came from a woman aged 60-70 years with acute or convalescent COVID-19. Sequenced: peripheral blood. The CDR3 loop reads CASSPPGQGSYGYTF. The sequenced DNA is TGTGCCAGTAGTCCACCGGGACAGGGCTCCTATGGCTACACCTTC.